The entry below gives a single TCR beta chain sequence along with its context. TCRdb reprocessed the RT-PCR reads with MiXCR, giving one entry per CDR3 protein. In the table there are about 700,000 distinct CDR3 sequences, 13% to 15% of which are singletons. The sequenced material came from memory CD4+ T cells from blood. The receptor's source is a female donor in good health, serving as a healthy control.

This CDR3 is CASSFGRQGTF. The CDR3 DNA follows: TGTGCCAGCAGTTTCGGTCGCCAGGGAACCTTC. The chain couples TRBV12-3 or TRBV12-4 to TRBJ1-2; perhaps TRBD1 as D (5 bases). V lost 3 bases, J lost 14 bases, and 13 bases lay in between. The CDR3 has 11 amino acids.